These T cell receptor beta chains were read from a single sample in a study of Ad26.COV2.S vaccination and SARS-CoV-2 variants. TCRdb's copy holds only in-frame clones and misses some; the assay was immunoSEQ multiplex PCR. The table lists 350,000 to 600,000 clones, approximately 90% of them singletons, with about 1.7% in the top ten. This material consisted of peripheral blood, taken in a trial of Ad26.COV2.S vaccine versus placebo. The source of these receptors is a person aged 18-60 years who received the Ad26.COV2.S COVID-19 vaccine or a placebo. Each CDR3 is given without its conserved first and last residue.

>TRBJ1-1|14|TRBV27
ASSLWGQGENTEAF
>TRBJ1-2|10|TRBV25-1
ASSENKDGYT
>TRBJ1-2|11|TRBV9
ASSVDPGYGYT
>TRBJ2-7|11|TRBV5-4
ASSRAGDYEQY
>TRBJ1-2|12|TRBV27
ASSLSPTRYGYT
>TRBJ2-7|13|TRBV6-2/TRBV6-3
ASSSPLALFNEQY
>TRBJ2-2|15|TRBV4-1
ASSQDREQSGPGELF
>TRBJ1-2|14|TRBV5-8
ASSFQGIPLPYGYT
>TRBJ2-7|14|TRBV11-2
ASSSYGAFSSYEQY
>TRBJ1-6|11|TRBV6-1
ASSDGQSSPLH
>TRBJ2-3|12|TRBV5-5
ASSQPDSRDTQY
>TRBJ2-7|14|TRBV7-2
ASSLAGQGAPYEQY
>TRBJ1-2|9|TRBV2
ASSDYRGYT
>TRBJ2-2|11|TRBV5-4
ASRVGGAGELF
>TRBJ1-5|14|TRBV11-2
ASSLSGDASNQPQH
>TRBJ2-7|13|TRBV6-5
ASRRHRASSYEQY
>TRBJ1-1|12|TRBV4-3
ASSQESGGSGAF
>TRBJ2-7|10|TRBV18
ASSPMGIEQY
>TRBJ2-1|12|TRBV7-2
ASSSRTKHPEQF
>TRBJ2-7|12|TRBV7-3
ASSLIGASYEQY
>TRBJ2-3|12|TRBV7-2
ASSPTLLTDTQY
>TRBJ2-1|12|TRBV5-1
ASSSSWPSNEQF
>TRBJ1-2|12|TRBV18
ASSLSAGRENYT
>TRBJ1-1|13|TRBV15
ATSPIRPAAPEAF
>TRBJ1-3|18|TRBV18
ASSPLLGTGVTPSGNTIY